This TCR beta chain is from a study of control samples from healthy donors and cancer patients (dated by TCRdb to the early 2020s). The trim is 2 bases for V and 6 bases for J, with a gap of 14 bases between the germline ends. Measured from the cysteine to the phenylalanine, the CDR3 is 15 residues long. Only CDR3 DNA remains: 45 bases, in frame from the first base. As encoded in the germline V gene, CDR1 is SGDLS while CDR2 is YYNGEE. This clone has a single count. Its antigen remains unidentified. The input lacks base qualities; no much larger clone sits a single base away. Libraries were constructed by the immunoSEQ multiplex PCR assay. TCRdb mirrors the immuneACCESS table, restricted to in-frame sequences. Some clones are absent from its copies; in checked studies, under half trace to an unresolved V gene, and the reason for the others is unknown. In all, the sample holds roughly 120,000 clones, and about 88% of those were seen once. The ten most abundant clones make up under 2.5% of the sample.

This sequence was found in a woman between 65 and 79 years old in good health. Recombination connected TRBV9 to TRBJ1-4, and perhaps TRBD1 as D gene, on 5 matching bases. Sequenced: blood. The sequenced DNA: TGTGCCAGCAGCGTTGATCAGGGAAGGGATGAAAAACTGTTTTTT. Its protein product is CASSVDQGRDEKLFF.